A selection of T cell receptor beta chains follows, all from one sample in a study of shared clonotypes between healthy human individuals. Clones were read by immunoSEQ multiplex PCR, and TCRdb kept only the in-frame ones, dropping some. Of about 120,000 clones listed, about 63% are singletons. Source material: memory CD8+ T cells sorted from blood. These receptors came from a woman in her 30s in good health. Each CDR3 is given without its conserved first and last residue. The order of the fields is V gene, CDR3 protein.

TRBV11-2,ASSLLRAFGTRETQY
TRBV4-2,ASSQESLAGTLDTQY
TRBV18,ASSRSSGKGYEQY
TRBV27,ASSLTGGASTNEKLF
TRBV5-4,ASSLGQDYEQY
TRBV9,ASSVSQYYGYT
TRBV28,ASRHRDSLSYEQY
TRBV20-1,SARVGGAF
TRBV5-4,ATQAPGESSYEQY
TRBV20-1,SALGQPQH
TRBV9,ASSVAWGTHEQY
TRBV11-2,ASSLVAGGSYNEQF
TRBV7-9,ASTPGPNTYTEAF
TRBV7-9,ASSPKGAGSNTGELF
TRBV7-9,ASKVGGSSSNEQF
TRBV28,ASSLSGGQTEAF
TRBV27,ASSLGPSGILNTGELF
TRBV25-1,ASSELIGTRS
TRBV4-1,ASSQILAGGPVGDEQF
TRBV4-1,ASSQVSSDAYEQY
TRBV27,ASSVGTSGNNEQF
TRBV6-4,ASSDSTSGSYNEQF
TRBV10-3,AISDGVQGTYEQY
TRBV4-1,ASSQDGSRVDTQY
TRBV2,ARRAWRRGGDGYT
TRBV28,ASSLNYEQY
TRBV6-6,ASSPGLALDEQY
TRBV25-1,ASSGRDRGLDGYT
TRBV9,ASSVGGTGSYNEQF
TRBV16,ASSQLGSRGYT
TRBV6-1,ASSELGSANYEQY
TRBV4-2,ASSQGPSTGANTGELF
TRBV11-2,ASSSSPLSGANVLT
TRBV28,ASTLDLNNQPQH
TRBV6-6,ASNRLDTEAF